This TCR beta chain derives from a study of metastatic and nonmetastatic thyroid tumors. Overall study context: Repertoires of blood and of tissue (tumor or nodule) from malignant and benign thyroid patients were compared.

Per the germline V gene, CDR1 is SNHLY and CDR2 is FYNNEI. The CDR3 is 16 residues long. V shed 7 bases and J 5 bases; nucleotides not matched to a gene: 9. As originally analysed: The study took CDR3 differences across clinicopathological groups and made a distant-metastasis classifier for papillary thyroid cancer from them. MiXCR was used by TCRdb to re-call the PCR reads. For this entry, the V and J calls and clone size follow TCRdb and not the study's own pipeline. The data show around 4,100 clones, 35% seen once. Each patient went into thyroid surgery without having received any treatment. The chain carries TRBV2 and TRBJ1-6, with 9 positions matching TRBD1. This TCR came from a female donor with papillary thyroid cancer or a benign thyroid nodule (not recorded which). Some clones in this sample may be carry-over from other donors' samples. Specimen: adjacent normal tissue. Here the CDR3 DNA reads TGTGCCAGCAATCCCGGACAGGGGAAAAATAATTCACCCCTCCACTTT. The encoded protein is CASNPGQGKNNSPLHF.